This T cell receptor (beta chain) was sequenced during a study of long-term antiretroviral therapy in people with HIV. The CDR3 has 14 residues. The germline gives CDR1 SGDLS, CDR2 YYNGEE. V was clipped by 2 bases and J by 3 bases, with 12 bases between them. The study, taken as a whole, reports: Blood draws took place between about 2003 and 2018 and possibly involved older ART regimens. Pre-ART expanded clones dominated the repertoire at every time point.

Investigators performed immunoSEQ version v3.0 at survey level. Sequencing was performed with immunoSEQ multiplex PCR; in TCRdb, only in-frame clones are kept and a portion is missing. This repertoire shows some 28,000 clones, about 95% found once; its top ten account for approximately 8.2%. With regard to this clone: No antigen is known for it.

The sequencing here drew on unsorted PBMCs, taken 6.3 years after starting antiretroviral therapy. This sequence was found in a man under 40 with HIV. The chain has TRBV9 and TRBJ2-7; possible D gene TRBD2, 6 bases. For the CDR3, the DNA is TGTGCCAGCAGCGTTCGGGACTCGGGCTACGAGCAGTACTTC. The encoded protein is CASSVRDSGYEQYF.